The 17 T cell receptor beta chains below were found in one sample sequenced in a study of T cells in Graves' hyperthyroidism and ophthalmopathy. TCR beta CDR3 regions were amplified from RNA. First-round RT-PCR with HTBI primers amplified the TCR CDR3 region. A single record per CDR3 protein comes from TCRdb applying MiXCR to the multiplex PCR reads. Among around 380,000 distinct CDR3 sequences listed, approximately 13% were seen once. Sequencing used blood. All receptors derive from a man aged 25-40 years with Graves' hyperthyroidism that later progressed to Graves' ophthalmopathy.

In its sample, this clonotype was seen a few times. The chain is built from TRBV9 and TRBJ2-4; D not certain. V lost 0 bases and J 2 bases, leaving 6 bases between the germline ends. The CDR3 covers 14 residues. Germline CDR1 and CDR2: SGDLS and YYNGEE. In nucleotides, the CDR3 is TGTGCCAGCAGCGTAGGAAGCTCCAAAAACATTCAGTACTTC. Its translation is CASSVGSSKNIQYF.

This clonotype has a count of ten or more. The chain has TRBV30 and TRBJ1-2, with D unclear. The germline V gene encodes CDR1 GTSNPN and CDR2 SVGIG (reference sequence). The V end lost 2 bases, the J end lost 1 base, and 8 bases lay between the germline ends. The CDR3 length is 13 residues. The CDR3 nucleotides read TGTGCCTGGAGTTCTTACCGTAACTATGGCTACACCTTC. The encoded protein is CAWSSYRNYGYTF.

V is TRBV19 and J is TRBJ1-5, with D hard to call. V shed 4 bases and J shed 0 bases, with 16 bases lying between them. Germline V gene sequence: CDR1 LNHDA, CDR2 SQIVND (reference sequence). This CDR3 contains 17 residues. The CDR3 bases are TGTGCCAGTAGTAGCCTCCCATCGTTTTATAGCAATCAGCCCCAGCATTTT. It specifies CASSSLPSFYSNQPQHF.

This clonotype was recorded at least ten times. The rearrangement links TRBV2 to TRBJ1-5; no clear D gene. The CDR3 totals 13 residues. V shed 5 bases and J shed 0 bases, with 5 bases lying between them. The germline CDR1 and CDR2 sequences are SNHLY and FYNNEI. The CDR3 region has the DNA TGTGCCAGCAGTTTTTATAGCAATCAGCCCCAGCATTTT. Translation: CASSFYSNQPQHF.

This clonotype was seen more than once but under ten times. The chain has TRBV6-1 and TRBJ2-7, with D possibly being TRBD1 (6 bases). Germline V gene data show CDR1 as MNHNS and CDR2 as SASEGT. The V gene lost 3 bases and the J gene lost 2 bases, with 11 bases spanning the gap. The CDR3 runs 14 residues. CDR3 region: CASSDIRGPYEQYF. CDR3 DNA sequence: TGTGCCAGCAGTGATATCAGGGGCCCCTACGAGCAGTACTTC.

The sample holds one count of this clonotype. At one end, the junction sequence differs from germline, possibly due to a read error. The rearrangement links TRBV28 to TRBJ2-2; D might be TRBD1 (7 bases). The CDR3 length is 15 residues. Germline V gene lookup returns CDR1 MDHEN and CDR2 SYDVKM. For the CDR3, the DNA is TGTGCCAGCCTCACCGGACAGGCGGGCACCGGGGGGCTGTTTTTT. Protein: CASLTGQAGTGGLFF.

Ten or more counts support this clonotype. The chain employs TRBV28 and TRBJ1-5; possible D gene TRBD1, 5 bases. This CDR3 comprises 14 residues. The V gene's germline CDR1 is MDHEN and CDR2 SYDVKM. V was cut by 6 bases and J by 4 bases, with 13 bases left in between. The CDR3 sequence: CASRPDSSNQPQHF. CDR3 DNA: TGTGCCAGCAGGCCAGACAGCTCAAATCAGCCCCAGCATTTT.

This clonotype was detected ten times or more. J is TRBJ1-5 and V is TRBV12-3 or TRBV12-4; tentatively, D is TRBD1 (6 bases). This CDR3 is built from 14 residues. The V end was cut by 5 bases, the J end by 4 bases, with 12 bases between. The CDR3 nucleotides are TGTGCCAGCAGTCCCGTACAGGGAAATCAGCCCCAGCATTTT. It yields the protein CASSPVQGNQPQHF.

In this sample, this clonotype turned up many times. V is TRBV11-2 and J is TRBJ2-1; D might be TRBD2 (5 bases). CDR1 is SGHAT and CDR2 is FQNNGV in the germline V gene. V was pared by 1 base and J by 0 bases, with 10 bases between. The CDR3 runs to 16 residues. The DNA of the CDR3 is TGTGCCAGCAGCTTAGGGACTCCGAGCTCCTACAATGAGCAGTTCTTC. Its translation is CASSLGTPSSYNEQFF.

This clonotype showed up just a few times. Written as DNA, the CDR3 is TGTGCCAGCAGTCCATTGGGGGGCATGAGAAACATTCAGTACTTC. Residues: CASSPLGGMRNIQYF. The V and J genes are TRBV27 and TRBJ2-4; D may correspond to TRBD1 or TRBD2 (6 bases each). The CDR3 loop spans 15 amino acids. V lost 5 bases and J lost 6, with 17 bases in between. Germline V gene data show CDR1 as MNHEY and CDR2 as SMNVEV (reference sequence).

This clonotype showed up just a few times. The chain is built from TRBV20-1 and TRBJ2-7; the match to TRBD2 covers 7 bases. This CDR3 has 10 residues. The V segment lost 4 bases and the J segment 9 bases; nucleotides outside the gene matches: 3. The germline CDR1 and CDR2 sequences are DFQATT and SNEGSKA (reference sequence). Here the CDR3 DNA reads TGCAGTGCTACCTCTAGCGGGCAGTACTTC. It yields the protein CSATSSGQYF.

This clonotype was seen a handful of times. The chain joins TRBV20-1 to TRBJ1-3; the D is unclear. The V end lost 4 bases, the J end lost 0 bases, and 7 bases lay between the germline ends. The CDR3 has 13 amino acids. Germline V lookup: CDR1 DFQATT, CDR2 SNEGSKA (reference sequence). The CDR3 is CSANYISGNTIYF. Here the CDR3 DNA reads TGCAGTGCTAACTACATCTCTGGAAACACCATATATTTT.

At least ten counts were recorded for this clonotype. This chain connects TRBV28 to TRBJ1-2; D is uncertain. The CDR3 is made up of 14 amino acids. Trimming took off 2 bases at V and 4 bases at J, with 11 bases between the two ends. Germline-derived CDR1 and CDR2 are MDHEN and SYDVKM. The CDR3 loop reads CASSLREVLYGYTF. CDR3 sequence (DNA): TGTGCCAGCAGTTTAAGGGAGGTTCTCTATGGCTACACCTTC.

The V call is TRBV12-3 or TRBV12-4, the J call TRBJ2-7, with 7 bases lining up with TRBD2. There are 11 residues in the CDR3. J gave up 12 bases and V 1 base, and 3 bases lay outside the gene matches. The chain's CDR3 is CASSLGGGRYF. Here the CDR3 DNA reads TGTGCCAGCAGTTTAGGGGGGGGACGGTACTTC.

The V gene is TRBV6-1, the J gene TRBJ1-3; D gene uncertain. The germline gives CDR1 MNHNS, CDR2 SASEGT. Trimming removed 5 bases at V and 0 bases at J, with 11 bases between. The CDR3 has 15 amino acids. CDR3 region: CASSSVTDSGNTIYF. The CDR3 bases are TGTGCCAGCAGTTCCGTCACGGACTCTGGAAACACCATATATTTT.

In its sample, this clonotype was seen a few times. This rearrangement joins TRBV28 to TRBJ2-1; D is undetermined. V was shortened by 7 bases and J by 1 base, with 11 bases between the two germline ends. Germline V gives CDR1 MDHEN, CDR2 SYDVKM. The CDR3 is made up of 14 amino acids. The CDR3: CASTPPGSYNEQFF. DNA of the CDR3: TGTGCCAGCACCCCCCCGGGTTCCTACAATGAGCAGTTCTTC.

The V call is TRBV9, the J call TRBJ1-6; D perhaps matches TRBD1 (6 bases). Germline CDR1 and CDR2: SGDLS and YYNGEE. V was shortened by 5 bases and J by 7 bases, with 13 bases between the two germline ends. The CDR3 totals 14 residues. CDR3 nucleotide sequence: TGTGCCAGCAGTGTTGAGGGGGGGAATTCACCCCTCCACTTT. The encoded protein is CASSVEGGNSPLHF.